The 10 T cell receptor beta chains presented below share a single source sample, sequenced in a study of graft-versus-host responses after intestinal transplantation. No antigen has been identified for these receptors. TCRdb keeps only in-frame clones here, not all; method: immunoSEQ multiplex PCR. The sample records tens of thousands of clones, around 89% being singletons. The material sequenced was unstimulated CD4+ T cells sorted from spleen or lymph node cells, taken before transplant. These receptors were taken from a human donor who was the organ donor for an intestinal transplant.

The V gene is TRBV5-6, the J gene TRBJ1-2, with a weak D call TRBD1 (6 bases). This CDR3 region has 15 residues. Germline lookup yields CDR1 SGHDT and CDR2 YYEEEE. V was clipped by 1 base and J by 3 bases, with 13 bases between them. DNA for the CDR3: TGTGCCAGCAGCTTGATAGGACAGTCCTACTATGGCTACACCTTC. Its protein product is CASSLIGQSYYGYTF.

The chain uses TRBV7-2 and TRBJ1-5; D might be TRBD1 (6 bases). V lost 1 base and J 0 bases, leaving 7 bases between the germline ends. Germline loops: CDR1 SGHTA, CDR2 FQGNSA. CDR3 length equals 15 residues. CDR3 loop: CASSLDRASNQPQHF. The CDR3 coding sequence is TGTGCCAGCAGCTTAGACAGGGCTAGCAATCAGCCCCAGCATTTT. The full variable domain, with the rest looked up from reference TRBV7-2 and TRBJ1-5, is GAGVSQSPSNKVTEKGKDVELRCDPISGHTALYWYRQSLGQGLEFLIYFQGNSAPDKSGLPSDRFSAERTGGSVSTLTIQRTQQEDSAVYLCASSLDRASNQPQHFGDGTRLSIL.

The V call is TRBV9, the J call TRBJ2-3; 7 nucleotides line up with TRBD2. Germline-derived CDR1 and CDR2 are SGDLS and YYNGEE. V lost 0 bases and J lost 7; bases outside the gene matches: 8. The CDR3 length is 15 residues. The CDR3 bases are TGTGCCAGCAGCGTAGGTGGGAGGGCCATAAATACGCAGTATTTT. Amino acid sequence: CASSVGGRAINTQYF.

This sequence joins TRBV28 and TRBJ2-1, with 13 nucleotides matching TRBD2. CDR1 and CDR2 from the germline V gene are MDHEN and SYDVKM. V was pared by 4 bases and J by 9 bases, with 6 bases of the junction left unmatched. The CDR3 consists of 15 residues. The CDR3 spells CASSSGLAGVGEQFF. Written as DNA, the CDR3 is TGTGCCAGCAGTTCTGGACTAGCGGGAGTGGGTGAGCAGTTCTTC.

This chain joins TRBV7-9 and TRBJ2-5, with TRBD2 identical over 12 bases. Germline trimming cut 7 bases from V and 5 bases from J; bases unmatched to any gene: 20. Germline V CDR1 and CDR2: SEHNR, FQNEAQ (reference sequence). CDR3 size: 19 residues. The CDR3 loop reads CASTHPPGLAGVRAETQYF. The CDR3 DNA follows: TGTGCCAGCACCCACCCCCCGGGACTAGCGGGTGTTCGGGCGGAGACCCAGTACTTC.

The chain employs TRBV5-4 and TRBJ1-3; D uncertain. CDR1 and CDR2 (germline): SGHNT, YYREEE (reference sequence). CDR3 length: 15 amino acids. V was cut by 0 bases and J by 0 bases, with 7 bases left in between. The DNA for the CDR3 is TGTGCCAGCAGCTTGGGCGGAAGCTCTGGAAACACCATATATTTT. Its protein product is CASSLGGSSGNTIYF.

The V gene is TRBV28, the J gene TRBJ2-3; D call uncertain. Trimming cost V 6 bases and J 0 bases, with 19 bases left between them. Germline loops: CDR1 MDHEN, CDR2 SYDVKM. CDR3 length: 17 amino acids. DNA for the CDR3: TGTGCCAGCAGCCGTCCGAGAAAGCGTACGAGCACAGATACGCAGTATTTT. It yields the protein CASSRPRKRTSTDTQYF.

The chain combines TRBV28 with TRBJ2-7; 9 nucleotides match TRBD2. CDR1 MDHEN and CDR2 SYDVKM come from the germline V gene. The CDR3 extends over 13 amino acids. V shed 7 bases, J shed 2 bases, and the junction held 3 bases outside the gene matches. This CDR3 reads CASIGGRAYEQYF. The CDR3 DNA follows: TGTGCCAGCATAGGCGGGAGGGCCTACGAGCAGTACTTC.

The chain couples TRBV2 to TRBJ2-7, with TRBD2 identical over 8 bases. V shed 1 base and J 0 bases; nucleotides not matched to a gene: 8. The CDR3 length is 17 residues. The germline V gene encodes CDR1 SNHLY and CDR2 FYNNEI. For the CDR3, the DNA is TGTGCCAGCAGTGAAGGTGGCGGGAGGCCTAGCTCCTACGAGCAGTACTTC. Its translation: CASSEGGGRPSSYEQYF.

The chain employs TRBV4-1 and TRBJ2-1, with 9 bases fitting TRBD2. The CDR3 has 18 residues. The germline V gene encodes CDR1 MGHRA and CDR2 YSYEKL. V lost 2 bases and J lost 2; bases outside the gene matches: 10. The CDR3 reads CASSQNGAGGRTYNEQFF. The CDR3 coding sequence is TGCGCCAGCAGCCAAAACGGTGCGGGAGGGAGGACCTACAATGAGCAGTTCTTC.